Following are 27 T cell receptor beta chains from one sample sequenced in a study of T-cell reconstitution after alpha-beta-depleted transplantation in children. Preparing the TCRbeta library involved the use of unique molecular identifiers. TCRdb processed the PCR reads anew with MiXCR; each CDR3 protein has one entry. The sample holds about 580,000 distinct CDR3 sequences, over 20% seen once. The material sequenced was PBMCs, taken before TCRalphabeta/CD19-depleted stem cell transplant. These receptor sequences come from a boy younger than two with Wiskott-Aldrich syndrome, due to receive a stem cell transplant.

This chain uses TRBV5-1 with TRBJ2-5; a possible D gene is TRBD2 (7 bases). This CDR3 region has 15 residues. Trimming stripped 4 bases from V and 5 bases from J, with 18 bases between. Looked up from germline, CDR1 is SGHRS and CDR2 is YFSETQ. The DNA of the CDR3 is TGCGCCAGCAGCCGGAGGGGGGGTCTGGAGGAGACCCAGTACTTC. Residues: CASSRRGGLEETQYF.

The CDR3 DNA reads TGTGCCAGCAGCTTACGTCCAAGCGGCACTGAAGCTTTCTTT. Its protein is CASSLRPSGTEAFF. The chain couples TRBV7-2 to TRBJ1-1; no reliable D call. Trimming took 2 bases from V and 4 from J, leaving 11 bases between them. Germline CDR1 reads SGHTA; CDR2 reads FQGNSA. CDR3 length equals 14 residues. The full variable domain, rest sourced from reference TRBV7-2 and TRBJ1-1, is GAGVSQSPSNKVTEKGKDVELRCDPISGHTALYWYRQSLGQGLEFLIYFQGNSAPDKSGLPSDRFSAERTGGSVSTLTIQRTQQEDSAVYLCASSLRPSGTEAFFGQGTRLTVV.

The CDR3 reads CSATSTSGTDTQYF. The CDR3 DNA follows: TGCAGTGCTACGTCGACTAGCGGCACAGATACGCAGTATTTT. This sequence joins TRBV20-1 and TRBJ2-3; TRBD2 matches 8 bases. Germline V CDR1 and CDR2: DFQATT, SNEGSKA (reference sequence). There are 14 residues in the CDR3. V lost 4 bases and J lost 1; bases outside the gene matches: 4.

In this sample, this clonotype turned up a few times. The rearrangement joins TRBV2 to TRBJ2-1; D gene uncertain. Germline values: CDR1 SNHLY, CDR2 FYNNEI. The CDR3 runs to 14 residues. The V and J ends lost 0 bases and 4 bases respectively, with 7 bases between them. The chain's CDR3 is CASSEALVYNEQFF. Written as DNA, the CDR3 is TGTGCCAGCAGTGAAGCGCTAGTTTACAATGAGCAGTTCTTC.

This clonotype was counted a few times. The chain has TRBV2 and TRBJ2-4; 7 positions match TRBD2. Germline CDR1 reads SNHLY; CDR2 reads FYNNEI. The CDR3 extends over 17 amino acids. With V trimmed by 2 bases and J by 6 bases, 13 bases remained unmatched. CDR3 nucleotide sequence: TGTGCCAGCAGTGAACTGGGGGGGTCGAGTTCCCTAAACATTCAGTACTTC. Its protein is CASSELGGSSSLNIQYF.

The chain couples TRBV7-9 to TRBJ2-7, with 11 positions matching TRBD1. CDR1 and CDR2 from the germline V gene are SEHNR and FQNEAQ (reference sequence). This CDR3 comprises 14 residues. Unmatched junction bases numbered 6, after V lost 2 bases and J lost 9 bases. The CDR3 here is CASSLMGQGDRQYF. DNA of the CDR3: TGTGCCAGCAGCTTAATGGGACAGGGGGATCGGCAGTACTTC.

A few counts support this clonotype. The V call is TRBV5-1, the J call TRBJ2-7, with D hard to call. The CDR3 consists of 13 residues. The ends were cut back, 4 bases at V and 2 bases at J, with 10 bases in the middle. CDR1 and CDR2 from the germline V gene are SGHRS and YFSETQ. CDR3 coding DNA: TGCGCCAGCAGCACCACAGTACCCTACGAGCAGTACTTC. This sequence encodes CASSTTVPYEQYF.

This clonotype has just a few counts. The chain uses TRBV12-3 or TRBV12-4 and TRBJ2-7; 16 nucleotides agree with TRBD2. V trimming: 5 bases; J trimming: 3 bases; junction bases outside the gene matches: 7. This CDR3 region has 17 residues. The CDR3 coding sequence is TGTGCCAGCAGTGCGGGACTAGCGGGAGGGCCGGGCTACGAGCAGTACTTC. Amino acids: CASSAGLAGGPGYEQYF.

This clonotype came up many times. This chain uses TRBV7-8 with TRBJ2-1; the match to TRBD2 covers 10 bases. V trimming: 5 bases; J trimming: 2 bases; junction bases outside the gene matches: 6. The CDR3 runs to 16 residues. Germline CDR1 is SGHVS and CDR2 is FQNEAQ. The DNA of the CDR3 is TGTGCCAGCAGCCTTCGACTAGCGGGCCCCTACAATGAGCAGTTCTTC. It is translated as CASSLRLAGPYNEQFF.

The CDR3 DNA is TGTGCCACCATAGCCCAAGGGGGTGTTCGGGGTCCGCAGTATTTT. Residues: CATIAQGGVRGPQYF. The chain combines TRBV28 with TRBJ2-3; weak D call: TRBD1 (6 bases). Trimming took 10 bases from V and 10 from J, leaving 27 bases between them. CDR3 length: 15 amino acids. CDR1 and CDR2 from the germline V gene are MDHEN and SYDVKM.

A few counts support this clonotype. CDR3 sequence (DNA): TGTGCCATCAGTCCGCGTAGGAGCTCCTACAATGAGCAGTTCTTC. Amino acid sequence: CAISPRRSSYNEQFF. The V and J genes are TRBV10-3 and TRBJ2-1, with D uncertain. Germline V gene sequence: CDR1 ENHRY, CDR2 SYGVKD. CDR3 length: 15 amino acids. V lost 5 bases and J 0 bases, leaving 11 bases between the germline ends.

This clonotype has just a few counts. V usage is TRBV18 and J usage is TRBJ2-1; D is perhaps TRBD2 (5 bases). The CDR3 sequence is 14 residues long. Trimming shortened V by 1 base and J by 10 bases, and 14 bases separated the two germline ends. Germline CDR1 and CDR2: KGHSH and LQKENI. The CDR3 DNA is TGTGCCAGCTCACCACTAGCGATAACCGGGGAGCAGTTCTTC. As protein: CASSPLAITGEQFF. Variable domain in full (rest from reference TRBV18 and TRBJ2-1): NAGVMQNPRHLVRRRGQEARLRCSPMKGHSHVYWYRQLPEEGLKFMVYLQKENIIDESGMPKERFSAEFPKEGPSILRIQQVVRGDSAAYFCASSPLAITGEQFFGPGTRLTVL.

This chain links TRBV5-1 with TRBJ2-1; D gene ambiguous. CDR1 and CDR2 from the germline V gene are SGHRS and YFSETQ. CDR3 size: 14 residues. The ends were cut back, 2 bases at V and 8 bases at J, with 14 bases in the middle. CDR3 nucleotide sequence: TGCGCCAGCAGCTTTAGGGCAGGTTTAGATGAGCAGTTCTTC. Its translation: CASSFRAGLDEQFF. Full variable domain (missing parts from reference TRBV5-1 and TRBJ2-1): KAGVTQTPRYLIKTRGQQVTLSCSPISGHRSVSWYQQTPGQGLQFLFEYFSETQRNKGNFPGRFSGRQFSNSRSEMNVSTLELGDSALYLCASSFRAGLDEQFFGPGTRLTVL.

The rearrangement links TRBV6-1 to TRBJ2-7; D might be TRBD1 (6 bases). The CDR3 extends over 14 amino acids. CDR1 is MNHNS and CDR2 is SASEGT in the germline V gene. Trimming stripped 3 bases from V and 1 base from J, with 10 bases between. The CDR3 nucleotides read TGTGCCAGCAGTGAGGTAGGGGGTTCCTACGAGCAGTACTTC. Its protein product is CASSEVGGSYEQYF.

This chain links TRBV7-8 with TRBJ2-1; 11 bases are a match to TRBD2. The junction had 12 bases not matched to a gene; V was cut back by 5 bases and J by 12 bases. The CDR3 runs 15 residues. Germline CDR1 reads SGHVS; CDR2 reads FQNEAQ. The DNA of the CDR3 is TGTGCCAGCAGCCCGACTAGCGGGAAGACCGATCGGCAGTTCTTC. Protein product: CASSPTSGKTDRQFF.

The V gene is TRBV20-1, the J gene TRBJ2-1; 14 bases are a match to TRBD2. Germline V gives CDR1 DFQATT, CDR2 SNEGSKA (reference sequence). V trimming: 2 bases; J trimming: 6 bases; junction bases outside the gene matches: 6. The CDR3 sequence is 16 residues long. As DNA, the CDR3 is TGCAGTGCTAGACCGACTAGCGGGAGGGCCGGCAATGAGCAGTTCTTC. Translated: CSARPTSGRAGNEQFF.

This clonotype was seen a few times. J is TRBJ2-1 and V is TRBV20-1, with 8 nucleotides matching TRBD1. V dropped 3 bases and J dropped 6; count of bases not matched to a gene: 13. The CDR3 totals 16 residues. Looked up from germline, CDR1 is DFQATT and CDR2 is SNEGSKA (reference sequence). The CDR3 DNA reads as TGCAGTGCTAGGGAAAGACAGGGGACGATATCCAATGAGCAGTTCTTC. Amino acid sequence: CSARERQGTISNEQFF.

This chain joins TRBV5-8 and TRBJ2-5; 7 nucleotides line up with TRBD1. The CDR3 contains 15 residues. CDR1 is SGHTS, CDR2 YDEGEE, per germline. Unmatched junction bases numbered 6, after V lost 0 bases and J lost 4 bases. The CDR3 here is CASSLGSNRGETQYF. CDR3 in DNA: TGTGCCAGCAGCTTGGGGTCGAACAGGGGAGAGACCCAGTACTTC.

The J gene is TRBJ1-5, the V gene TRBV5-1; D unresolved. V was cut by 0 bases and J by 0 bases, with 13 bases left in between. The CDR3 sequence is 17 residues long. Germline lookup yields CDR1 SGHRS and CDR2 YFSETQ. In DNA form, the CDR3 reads TGCGCCAGCAGCTTGGGCGACGGAACCTATAGCAATCAGCCCCAGCATTTT. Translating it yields CASSLGDGTYSNQPQHF.

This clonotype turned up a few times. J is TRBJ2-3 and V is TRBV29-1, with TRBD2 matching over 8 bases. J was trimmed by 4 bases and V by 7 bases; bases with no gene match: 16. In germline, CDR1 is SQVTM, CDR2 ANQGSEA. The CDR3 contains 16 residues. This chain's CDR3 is CSGGPGPSGSSDTQYF. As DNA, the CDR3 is TGCAGCGGGGGACCTGGGCCTAGCGGGTCTTCAGATACGCAGTATTTT.

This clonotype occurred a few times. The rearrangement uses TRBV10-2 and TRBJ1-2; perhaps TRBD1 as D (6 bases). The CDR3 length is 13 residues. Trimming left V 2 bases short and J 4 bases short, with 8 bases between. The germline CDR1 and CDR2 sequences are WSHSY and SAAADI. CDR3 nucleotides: TGCGCCAGCAGTGAGATCAGGGGCTATGGCTACACCTTC. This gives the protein CASSEIRGYGYTF.

CDR3 amino acids: CASSLTNRFLEKLFF. In nucleotides, the CDR3 is TGTGCCAGCAGCCTTACTAACAGGTTTTTGGAAAAACTGTTTTTT. V is TRBV11-2 and J is TRBJ1-4; D may be TRBD1 (5 bases). Trimming cost V 5 bases and J 8 bases, with 18 bases left between them. Germline CDR1 SGHAT, CDR2 FQNNGV. CDR3 length equals 15 residues. Supplemented by reference TRBV11-2 and TRBJ1-4, the full variable domain reads EAGVAQSPRYKIIEKRQSVAFWCNPISGHATLYWYQQILGQGPKLLIQFQNNGVVDDSQLPKDRFSAERLKGVDSTLKIQPAKLEDSAVYLCASSLTNRFLEKLFFGSGTQLSVL.

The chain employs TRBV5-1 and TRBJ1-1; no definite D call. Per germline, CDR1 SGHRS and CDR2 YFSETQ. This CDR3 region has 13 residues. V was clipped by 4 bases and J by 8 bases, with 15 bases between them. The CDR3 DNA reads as TGCGCCAGCAGCCGTGGAGGGCAGCTCGAAGCTTTCTTT. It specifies CASSRGGQLEAFF. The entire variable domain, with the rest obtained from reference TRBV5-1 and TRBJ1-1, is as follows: KAGVTQTPRYLIKTRGQQVTLSCSPISGHRSVSWYQQTPGQGLQFLFEYFSETQRNKGNFPGRFSGRQFSNSRSEMNVSTLELGDSALYLCASSRGGQLEAFFGQGTRLTVV.

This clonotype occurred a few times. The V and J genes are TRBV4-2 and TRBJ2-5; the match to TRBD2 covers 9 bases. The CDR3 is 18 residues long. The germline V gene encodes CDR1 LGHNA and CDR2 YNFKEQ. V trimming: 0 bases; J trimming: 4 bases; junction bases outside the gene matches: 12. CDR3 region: CASSQDRAVLAGLETQYF. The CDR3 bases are TGTGCCAGCAGCCAAGATAGGGCTGTCCTAGCGGGATTAGAGACCCAGTACTTC.

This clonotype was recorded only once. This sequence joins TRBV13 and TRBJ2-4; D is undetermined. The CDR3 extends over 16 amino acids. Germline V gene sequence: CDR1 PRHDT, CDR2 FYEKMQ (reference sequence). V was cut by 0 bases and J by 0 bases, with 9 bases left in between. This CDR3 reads CASSLGGKLAKNIQYF. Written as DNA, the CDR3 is TGTGCCAGCAGCTTAGGGGGTAAACTAGCCAAAAACATTCAGTACTTC.

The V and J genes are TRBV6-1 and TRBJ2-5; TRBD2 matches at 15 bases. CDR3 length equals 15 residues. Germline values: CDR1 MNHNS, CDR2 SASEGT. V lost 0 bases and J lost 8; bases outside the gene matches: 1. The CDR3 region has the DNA TGTGCCAGCAGTGAAGCGGGACTAGCGGGAGGAACCCAGTACTTC. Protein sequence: CASSEAGLAGGTQYF.

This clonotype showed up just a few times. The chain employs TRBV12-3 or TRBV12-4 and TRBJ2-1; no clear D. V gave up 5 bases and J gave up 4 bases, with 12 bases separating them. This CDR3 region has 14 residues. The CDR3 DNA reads TGTGCCAGCAGTCTTCGGGCTACTTACAATGAGCAGTTCTTC. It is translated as CASSLRATYNEQFF.